This T cell receptor (beta chain) was retrieved from a study of T cell responses to AZD1222 COVID-19 vaccine. The study's findings and limits: Spike regions recognized by vaccine-associated CD4 TCRs spanned the protein, led by 160-218 and 743-854. Repertoire samples came only from after the peak T cell response.

The CDR3 contains 13 residues. The germline CDR1 and CDR2 sequences are MDHEN and SYDVKM. Trimming took 4 bases from V and 2 from J, leaving 9 bases between them. A word on this clone: Its antigen is not known.

Produced via immunoSEQ multiplex PCR; TCRdb's table is partial and in-frame only. This table has 150,000 to 180,000 clones, roughly nine tenths appearing once. Specimen: peripheral blood, collected after recovery from COVID-19. This receptor was identified in an adult who had recovered from COVID-19. The gene calls are TRBV28 and TRBJ2-7; D is unclear. The CDR3 reads CASSSPQAYEQYF. The DNA of the CDR3 is TGTGCCAGCAGTTCCCCGCAAGCCTACGAGCAGTACTTC. The whole variable domain, remainder taken from reference TRBV28 and TRBJ2-7, is DVKVTQSSRYLVKRTGEKVFLECVQDMDHENMFWYRQDPGLGLRLIYFSYDVKMKEKGDIPEGYSVSREKKERFSLILESASTNQTSMYLCASSSPQAYEQYFGPGTRLTVT.